This T cell receptor (beta chain) was documented in a study of blood T cell repertoires in COVID-19. Study-wide background: COVID-19 samples, acute and convalescent, were from the United States, Italy and Spain. Sample material is recorded as cDNA or gDNA derived from T cells, B-cell-depleted T cells, or PBMCs.

Original processing methods: Reference gene primer amplification yielded estimated nucleated cell counts. The method was immunoSEQ multiplex PCR; TCRdb's version includes in-frame clones alone and lacks a portion of them. The D gene and trimming were derived from the DNA, and the V and J assignments and clone size from that table. This table has around 100,000 clones, 80% appearing once. A few counts support this clone. Germline CDR1 GTSNPN, CDR2 SVGIG (reference sequence). The CDR3 consists of 11 residues. Trimming removed 0 bases from V and 10 bases from J, with 7 bases in between. The TCR was taken from a man in his 70s with active or convalescent COVID-19. This chain links TRBV30 with TRBJ2-1; D is unresolved. Sequencing input: peripheral blood. The CDR3, as DNA: TGTGCCTGGAGTGTCACTTTCGAGCAGTTCTTC. Translating it yields CAWSVTFEQFF. Variable domain in full (rest from reference TRBV30 and TRBJ2-1): SQTIHQWPATLVQPVGSPLSLECTVEGTSNPNLYWYRQAAGRGLQLLFYSVGIGQISSEVPQNLSASRPQDRQFILSSKKLLLSDSGFYLCAWSVTFEQFFGPGTRLTVL.